The 2 T cell receptor beta chains reported below all come from one sample, sequenced in a study of tumor-infiltrating lymphocytes in oesophageal squamous cell carcinoma. TCRdb fed the PCR reads into MiXCR, producing one record per CDR3 protein. The profile shows about 21,000 distinct CDR3 sequences, 40% to 45% of them singletons. The sequencing input was normal esophageal tissue next to the tumor. The receptors here all came from a male donor with esophageal squamous cell carcinoma.

This clonotype was recorded many times. CDR3 nucleotide sequence: TGTGCCAGCAGTTACACAACAGGACACTATAATTCACCCCTCCACTTT. As protein: CASSYTTGHYNSPLHF. The chain combines TRBV6-6 with TRBJ1-6; possibly TRBD1 for D (5 bases). This CDR3 has 16 residues. In germline, CDR1 is MNHNY, CDR2 SVGAGI (reference sequence). Trimming left V 2 bases short and J 3 bases short, with 11 bases between.

Note on this clonotype: Here the CDR3 omits its conserved ending phenylalanine or tryptophan, so a read error is the likely source. The DNA is omitted, as the CDR3 cannot be located on it reliably, and the CDR3 follows TCRdb's listing. The V and J genes are TRBV11-2 and TRBJ2-7; TRBD1, the D gene given by the table, was not confirmed from the DNA. With termini counted, the CDR3 has 15 amino acids. Germline V gives CDR1 SGHAT, CDR2 FQNNGV. The CDR3 spells CASSSPGSYEQYFGS.